The 27 T cell receptor beta chains listed next were all sequenced from one sample in a study of blood T cell repertoires in COVID-19. Generated by immunoSEQ multiplex PCR, the TCRdb table keeps only in-frame clones and is missing some. The data show around 260,000 clones, more than 90% seen once. Sequencing was done on a sample of peripheral blood. The receptor source for this set is a person aged 18-29 years with COVID-19, enrolled during active disease.

The genes are TRBV30 and TRBJ1-2; D is possibly TRBD1 (5 bases). The CDR3 covers 15 residues. The ends were cut back, 0 bases at V and 4 bases at J, with 15 bases in the middle. Germline V CDR1 and CDR2: GTSNPN, SVGIG (reference sequence). The CDR3 reads CAWSVRRDWRYGYTF. The CDR3 DNA sequence: TGTGCCTGGAGTGTACGAAGGGACTGGCGCTATGGCTACACCTTC.

CDR3 sequence (DNA): TGTGCTAGTGGTTTAGGCGGGAGCCAGGGAGAGCAGTACTTC. This gives the protein CASGLGGSQGEQYF. The chain joins TRBV12-5 to TRBJ2-7; TRBD2 matches at 7 bases. The CDR3 is 14 amino acids. V trimming: 3 bases; J trimming: 7 bases; junction bases outside the gene matches: 9. Germline lookup yields CDR1 LGHNT and CDR2 FRNRAP.

CDR3 sequence (DNA): TGTGCCACCAGTGTAGGGGCTGGGTGGACGCAGTATTTT. Its protein product is CATSVGAGWTQYF. The V call is TRBV24-1, the J call TRBJ2-3; D possibly corresponds to TRBD1 (5 bases). Per the germline V gene, CDR1 is KGHDR and CDR2 is SFDVKD. Trimming cost V 5 bases and J 9 bases, with 14 bases left between them. The CDR3 consists of 13 residues.

The chain recombines TRBV11-2 with TRBJ2-1; tentatively, D is TRBD2 (6 bases). CDR1 is SGHAT and CDR2 is FQNNGV in the germline V gene. The CDR3 consists of 14 residues. Trimming pared 7 bases from V and 7 bases from J, leaving 17 bases between. CDR3 in DNA: TGTGCCAGCACAGCCCCCCGGGGGAGAAATGAGCAGTTCTTC. It specifies CASTAPRGRNEQFF.

A single count supports this clone. The same CDR3 arises from other DNA sequences in this sample as well. This chain connects TRBV2 to TRBJ1-6; D not certain. CDR1 and CDR2 from the germline V gene are SNHLY and FYNNEI. V was clipped by 2 bases and J by 8 bases, with 16 bases between them. This CDR3 comprises 16 residues. The CDR3 DNA reads as TGTGCCAGCAGTGAAAGATCGACGGGGTACGATTCACCCCTCCACTTT. It is translated as CASSERSTGYDSPLHF.

The CDR3 DNA follows: TGTGCCAGCAGCTCCCCTCCCGGACAGGGCTACGAGCAGTACTTC. Protein: CASSSPPGQGYEQYF. The chain joins TRBV7-9 to TRBJ2-7; TRBD1 matches 8 bases. The CDR3 is 15 amino acids. V shed 4 bases and J 3 bases; nucleotides not matched to a gene: 8. The germline V gene encodes CDR1 SEHNR and CDR2 FQNEAQ (reference sequence).

The chain has TRBV3-1 (or the pseudogene TRBV3-2) and TRBJ2-7; 7 bases map to TRBD2. V lost 4 bases to trimming and J lost 0 bases; unmatched junction nucleotides: 12. CDR1 is LGHDT, CDR2 YNNKEL, per germline (reference sequence). CDR3 length: 17 amino acids. CDR3 region: CASSPRDYGESSYEQYF. CDR3 DNA sequence: TGTGCCAGCAGCCCCCGGGACTATGGAGAGAGCTCCTACGAGCAGTACTTC.

The chain employs TRBV11-2 and TRBJ2-5; 13 nucleotides align to TRBD2. The V gene end was trimmed by 5 bases and the J gene end by 3 bases; junction bases not matched to a gene: 6. The CDR3 has 16 amino acids. Germline CDR1 is SGHAT and CDR2 is FQNNGV. The DNA for the CDR3 is TGTGCCAGCAGCCCTAGGACTAGCGGGGGAGAAGAGACCCAGTACTTC. This sequence encodes CASSPRTSGGEETQYF.

The J gene is TRBJ1-6, the V gene TRBV6-5; perhaps TRBD1 as D (5 bases). The CDR3 has 15 residues. Germline V gene data show CDR1 as MNHEY and CDR2 as SVGAGI. The germline V and J ends were trimmed by 6 bases and 6 bases, with 15 bases remaining between them. The DNA for the CDR3 is TGTGCCAGCAGCTTGATCAGGGATCCTAATTCACCCCTCCACTTT. It codes for CASSLIRDPNSPLHF.

The chain joins TRBV5-4 to TRBJ2-2; D unresolved. V dropped 0 bases and J dropped 0 bases, with 6 bases sitting between them. Germline CDR1 SGHNT, CDR2 YYREEE (reference sequence). This CDR3 region has 15 residues. This chain's CDR3 is CASSLVTANTGELFF. The DNA of the CDR3 is TGTGCCAGCAGCTTGGTTACTGCGAACACCGGGGAGCTGTTTTTT. The whole variable domain, filled in from reference TRBV5-4 and TRBJ2-2, reads ETGVTQSPTHLIKTRGQQVTLRCSSQSGHNTVSWYQQALGQGPQFIFQYYREEENGRGNFPPRFSGLQFPNYSSELNVNALELDDSALYLCASSLVTANTGELFFGEGSRLTVL.

DNA for the CDR3: TGTGCCAGCAGTTATAATCGGTTCGTCGAAAAACTGTTTTTT. This translates into CASSYNRFVEKLFF. J is TRBJ1-4 and V is TRBV6-5; D call uncertain. This CDR3 contains 14 residues. Germline CDR1 and CDR2: MNHEY and SVGAGI. V was pared by 3 bases and J by 8 bases, with 13 bases between.

The chain joins TRBV5-8 to TRBJ2-7; 8 nucleotides agree with TRBD1. The CDR3 totals 14 residues. The V gene end was trimmed by 2 bases and the J gene end by 3 bases; junction bases not matched to a gene: 4. Germline assignment: CDR1 SGHTS and CDR2 YDEGEE. In DNA form, the CDR3 reads TGTGCCAGCAGCTTAGACAGGGGTCGCTACGAGCAGTACTTC. Translated, it gives CASSLDRGRYEQYF.

The V and J genes are TRBV5-1 and TRBJ2-5, with 9 nucleotides matching TRBD1. V shed 4 bases and J 6 bases; nucleotides not matched to a gene: 19. The CDR3 runs to 18 residues. Germline V gene sequence: CDR1 SGHRS, CDR2 YFSETQ. CDR3 amino acids: CASSPRGPGTGFQKTQYF. For the CDR3, the DNA is TGCGCCAGCAGCCCCCGGGGTCCCGGGACAGGGTTTCAAAAGACCCAGTACTTC. Based on the CDR3 plus reference TRBV5-1 and TRBJ2-5, the full variable domain is KAGVTQTPRYLIKTRGQQVTLSCSPISGHRSVSWYQQTPGQGLQFLFEYFSETQRNKGNFPGRFSGRQFSNSRSEMNVSTLELGDSALYLCASSPRGPGTGFQKTQYFGPGTRLLVL.

The rearrangement uses TRBV19 and TRBJ1-4, with 8 positions matching TRBD1. The junction had 7 bases not matched to a gene; V was cut back by 4 bases and J by 0 bases. There are 17 residues in the CDR3. CDR1 LNHDA and CDR2 SQIVND come from the germline V gene (reference sequence). The CDR3 DNA reads as TGTGCCAGTAGTAGGACAGGGCGATACTCAACTAATGAAAAACTGTTTTTT. Protein: CASSRTGRYSTNEKLFF. The variable domain in full, completed from reference TRBV19 and TRBJ1-4, reads DGGITQSPKYLFRKEGQNVTLSCEQNLNHDAMYWYRQDPGQGLRLIYYSQIVNDFQKGDIAEGYSVSREKKESFPLTVTSAQKNPTAFYLCASSRTGRYSTNEKLFFGSGTQLSVL.

This chain links TRBV12-3 or TRBV12-4 with TRBJ2-7, with 7 bases aligning to TRBD2. Trimming cost V 6 bases and J 7 bases; bases outside gene matches: 9. The CDR3 is 13 residues long. CDR3 nucleotide sequence: TGTGCCAGCAGCTGGACTAGTTCCCTGGAGCAGTACTTC. Its translation: CASSWTSSLEQYF.

The chain has TRBV9 and TRBJ2-7; D may be TRBD1 (5 bases). Per the germline V gene, CDR1 is SGDLS and CDR2 is YYNGEE. Trimming removed 3 bases at V and 4 bases at J, with 8 bases between. There are 12 residues in the CDR3. CDR3 in amino acids: CASSGQNYEQYF. The CDR3 coding sequence is TGTGCCAGCAGCGGACAGAATTACGAGCAGTACTTC.

The chain is built from TRBV5-5 and TRBJ2-7, with 7 bases identical to TRBD1. The CDR3 is 14 residues long. V dropped 4 bases and J dropped 10; count of bases not matched to a gene: 14. Germline V gene data show CDR1 as SGHKS and CDR2 as YYEKEE (reference sequence). CDR3 protein: CASSEPGTALSQYF. The CDR3, as DNA: TGTGCCAGCAGCGAACCCGGGACAGCCCTGTCCCAGTACTTC.

J is TRBJ2-3 and V is TRBV5-6; D is possibly TRBD1 (5 bases). Germline CDR1 and CDR2: SGHDT and YYEEEE. Trimming took 4 bases from V and 2 from J, leaving 8 bases between them. The length of the CDR3 is 13 residues. This CDR3 reads CASSLRDTDTQYF. The CDR3 DNA follows: TGTGCCAGCAGCCTCAGGGACACAGATACGCAGTATTTT.

The V and J genes are TRBV24-1 and TRBJ2-3; 7 positions match TRBD1. Looked up from germline, CDR1 is KGHDR and CDR2 is SFDVKD. Germline trimming cut 9 bases from V and 1 base from J; bases unmatched to any gene: 3. CDR3 size: 13 residues. The CDR3 DNA reads as TGTGCCACCGGAGGACAGGGCACAGATACGCAGTATTTT. Amino acids: CATGGQGTDTQYF.

The rearrangement links TRBV6-6 to TRBJ2-7, with TRBD1 identical over 10 bases. Germline V gene data show CDR1 as MNHNY and CDR2 as SVGAGI (reference sequence). CDR3 length: 16 residues. The J segment lost 6 bases and the V segment lost 0 bases, leaving 8 bases of the junction unmatched. CDR3 nucleotides: TGTGCCAGCAGTTACTCCGGGACAGGGGAAGCGGGCGAGCAGTACTTC. Its protein is CASSYSGTGEAGEQYF.

J is TRBJ2-1 and V is TRBV5-8; TRBD1 might be the D (5 bases). The germline V gene has CDR1 SGHTS and CDR2 YDEGEE. V dropped 4 bases and J dropped 4 bases, with 9 bases sitting between them. This CDR3 spans 13 amino acids. The chain's CDR3 is CASSSRVYNEQFF. For the CDR3, the DNA is TGTGCCAGCAGCAGCAGGGTATACAATGAGCAGTTCTTC.

The genes are TRBV7-6 and TRBJ2-5; a possible D gene is TRBD1 (5 bases). V gave up 5 bases and J gave up 3 bases, with 10 bases separating them. Germline V gives CDR1 SGHVS, CDR2 FNYEAQ. The CDR3 extends over 13 amino acids. Here the CDR3 DNA reads TGTGCCAGCAGCCCGAGACAGAAAGAGACCCAGTACTTC. Translated: CASSPRQKETQYF.

The rearrangement links TRBV7-8 to TRBJ2-1; 8 bases agree with TRBD2. There are 18 residues in the CDR3. V gave up 5 bases and J gave up 4 bases; unmatched junction bases: 16. CDR1 and CDR2 (germline): SGHVS, FQNEAQ. The chain's CDR3 is CASSPIMTTSGYYNEQFF. The DNA for the CDR3 is TGTGCCAGCAGCCCCATTATGACAACTAGCGGATATTACAATGAGCAGTTCTTC.

The rearrangement joins TRBV2 to TRBJ1-1; D is unresolved. CDR1 SNHLY and CDR2 FYNNEI come from the germline V gene. The CDR3 loop spans 12 amino acids. Trimming stripped 6 bases from V and 2 bases from J, with 7 bases between. This chain's CDR3 is CASSPSNTEAFF. The CDR3 DNA sequence: TGTGCCAGCAGCCCTTCCAACACTGAAGCTTTCTTT.

J is TRBJ1-6 and V is TRBV5-1; D is undetermined. CDR3 size: 14 residues. The germline V and J ends were trimmed by 0 bases and 7 bases, with 8 bases remaining between them. Germline values: CDR1 SGHRS, CDR2 YFSETQ. The CDR3: CASSLALENSPLHF. The CDR3 region has the DNA TGCGCCAGCAGCTTGGCCCTAGAGAATTCACCCCTCCACTTT. Using reference TRBV5-1 and TRBJ1-6 for the parts outside the CDR3, the full variable domain is KAGVTQTPRYLIKTRGQQVTLSCSPISGHRSVSWYQQTPGQGLQFLFEYFSETQRNKGNFPGRFSGRQFSNSRSEMNVSTLELGDSALYLCASSLALENSPLHFGNGTRLTVT.

V and J are TRBV27 and TRBJ1-2; D might be TRBD1 (5 bases). Germline CDR1 reads MNHEY; CDR2 reads SMNVEV (reference sequence). Between the trimmed V and J ends, which lost 2 bases and 0 bases, there was a span of 10 bases. This CDR3 has 15 amino acids. CDR3 in amino acids: CASSLGGAPNYGYTF. CDR3 in DNA: TGTGCCAGCAGTTTAGGAGGGGCACCTAACTATGGCTACACCTTC.

The V call is TRBV19, the J call TRBJ2-2, with D hard to call. Per germline, CDR1 LNHDA and CDR2 SQIVND (reference sequence). V was cut by 5 bases and J by 0 bases, with 10 bases left in between. This CDR3 is 15 amino acids long. In DNA form, the CDR3 reads TGTGCCAGTAGTCTCTCCACAACGAACACCGGGGAGCTGTTTTTT. Amino acid sequence: CASSLSTTNTGELFF. The full variable domain, rest sourced from reference TRBV19 and TRBJ2-2, is DGGITQSPKYLFRKEGQNVTLSCEQNLNHDAMYWYRQDPGQGLRLIYYSQIVNDFQKGDIAEGYSVSREKKESFPLTVTSAQKNPTAFYLCASSLSTTNTGELFFGEGSRLTVL.